These T cell receptor beta chains were read from a single sample in a study of CD8 T cells in ankylosing spondylitis. TCRdb itself ran the 5' RACE reads through MiXCR, one entry per CDR3 protein. In the table there are about 9,700 distinct CDR3 sequences, roughly 6% of which are singletons. The sample comprised blood, either unsorted or a sorted T cell fraction (not recorded which). The receptors come from a female donor with ankylosing spondylitis or in good health (not recorded which). Both conserved end residues are part of each CDR3. The D gene is left open where the match is weak. For some rows the clone size is stated as once, few or many, or as a class when expanded; others skip it.

-	TRBV9	many	TRBJ1-2	CASSGFGAATSYGYTF	TGTGCCAGCAGCGGGTTCGGCGCAGCTACTTCCTATGGCTACACCTTC
-	TRBV9	-	TRBJ1-6	CASSVDNSPLHF	TGTGCCAGCAGCGTCGACAATTCACCCCTCCACTTT
-	TRBV9	many	TRBJ2-5	CASSTPGTLQETQYF	TGTGCCAGCAGCACCCCCGGGACTCTCCAAGAGACCCAGTACTTC
-	TRBV9	medium-sized	TRBJ2-3	CASSTGGDWDTQYF	TGTGCCAGCAGCACGGGGGGCGATTGGGATACGCAGTATTTT
TRBD1	TRBV9	many	TRBJ1-6	CASSPHLGQDNSPLHF	TGTGCCAGCAGCCCCCACCTGGGACAGGATAATTCACCCCTCCACTTT
-	TRBV9	-	TRBJ1-5	CASSGGVSGQPQHF	TGTGCCAGCAGCGGGGGAGTATCTGGGCAGCCCCAGCATTTT
TRBD2	TRBV9	many	TRBJ2-1	CASTDSGRSDANEQFF	TGTGCCAGCACCGATAGCGGGAGGAGTGATGCCAATGAGCAGTTCTTC
TRBD2	TRBV9	many	TRBJ2-7	CASSVETSGYYEQYF	TGTGCCAGCAGCGTAGAAACTAGCGGGTACTACGAGCAGTACTTC
-	TRBV9	many	TRBJ2-1	CASSVARGPYNEQFF	TGTGCCAGCAGCGTAGCGCGGGGGCCGTACAATGAGCAGTTCTTC
-	TRBV9	few	TRBJ1-2	CASSLGVSYTF	TGTGCCAGCAGCCTGGGAGTCAGCTACACCTTC
TRBD2	TRBV9	medium-sized	TRBJ2-1	CASTQGSGIGNEQFF	TGTGCCAGCACCCAAGGGAGCGGGATCGGTAATGAGCAGTTCTTC
-	TRBV9	many	TRBJ2-7	CASSVEGGPTYEQYF	TGTGCCAGCAGCGTAGAGGGAGGCCCTACCTACGAGCAGTACTTC
-	TRBV9	many	TRBJ1-1	CASSVSSNTEAFF	TGTGCCAGCAGCGTCTCATCGAACACTGAAGCTTTCTTT
TRBD2	TRBV9	medium-sized	TRBJ2-2	CASSVGSSGGASSTGELFF	TGTGCCAGCAGCGTAGGGTCCAGCGGGGGGGCCAGTAGCACCGGGGAGCTGTTTTTT
-	TRBV9	many	TRBJ2-2	CASSVFAEPTNTGELFF	TGTGCCAGCAGCGTATTTGCAGAACCAACGAACACCGGGGAGCTGTTTTTT
TRBD2	TRBV9	many	TRBJ2-1	CASSAGLAGPAEQFF	TGTGCCAGCAGCGCGGGACTAGCGGGCCCTGCTGAGCAGTTCTTC
TRBD1	TRBV9	many	TRBJ2-1	CASSVADREITEQFF	TGTGCCAGCAGCGTAGCGGACAGGGAAATTACTGAGCAGTTCTTC
TRBD1	TRBV9	-	TRBJ1-1	CASSGTGQGMTEAFF	TGTGCCAGCAGCGGGACGGGACAGGGGATGACTGAAGCTTTCTTT
-	TRBV9	many	TRBJ1-3	CASSDSGPAPGNTIYF	TGTGCCAGCAGCGACTCAGGGCCAGCACCGGGAAACACCATATATTTT
TRBD2	TRBV9	many	TRBJ2-2	CASGSGDTNTGELFF	TGTGCCAGCGGTAGCGGGGATACGAACACCGGGGAGCTGTTTTTT
TRBD2	TRBV25-1	many	TRBJ2-3	CASTYPGGCKDTQYF	TGTGCCAGCACTTACCCGGGAGGGTGCAAAGATACGCAGTATTTT
-	TRBV9	many	TRBJ1-1	CASSASRGGTEAFF	TGTGCCAGCAGCGCTAGCAGGGGAGGGACTGAAGCTTTCTTT
TRBD1	TRBV9	many	TRBJ2-7	CASSNRDRAHEQYF	TGTGCCAGCAGCAACCGGGACAGGGCCCACGAGCAGTACTTC
TRBD2	TRBV9	many	TRBJ2-3	CASSAATGTSGGTDTQYF	TGTGCCAGCAGCGCCGCCACCGGGACTAGCGGGGGCACAGATACGCAGTATTTT
TRBD2	TRBV9	many	TRBJ2-1	CASSALAGGPHNEQFF	TGTGCCAGCAGCGCTTTAGCGGGAGGGCCGCACAATGAGCAGTTCTTC
TRBD2	TRBV9	many	TRBJ2-1	CASSDLAGGPGEQFF	TGTGCCAGCAGCGATCTAGCGGGAGGGCCTGGTGAGCAGTTCTTC
-	TRBV9	many	TRBJ2-3	CASSDTDTQYF	TGTGCCAGCAGCGACACAGATACGCAGTATTTT
-	TRBV9	many	TRBJ2-1	CASSGVGSTYNEQFF	TGTGCCAGCAGCGGAGTGGGGTCTACCTACAATGAGCAGTTCTTC
-	TRBV9	many	TRBJ2-1	CASSVEDAGTHRDEQFF	TGTGCCAGCAGCGTGGAAGACGCCGGGACGCACCGGGATGAGCAGTTCTTC
-	TRBV9	many	TRBJ2-5	CASSVFAGQETQYF	TGTGCCAGCAGCGTGTTCGCGGGGCAAGAGACCCAGTACTTC
TRBD1	TRBV9	many	TRBJ2-6	CASSARDRSSGANVLTF	TGTGCCAGCAGTGCCCGGGACAGATCCTCTGGGGCCAACGTCCTGACTTTC
TRBD2	TRBV9	many	TRBJ2-1	CASSDTTRGLAGGYEQFF	TGTGCCAGCAGCGATACCACTAGGGGACTAGCGGGGGGATATGAGCAGTTCTTC
-	TRBV9	many	TRBJ2-4	CASSARDGHIQYF	TGTGCCAGCAGCGCCCGGGATGGGCACATTCAGTACTTC
TRBD2	TRBV9	medium-sized	TRBJ2-3	CASSVDRRGGASDTQYF	TGTGCCAGCAGCGTAGATCGGCGGGGGGGGGCCTCAGATACGCAGTATTTT
TRBD2	TRBV9	-	TRBJ2-1	CASSVGLAGDLQFF	TGTGCCAGCAGCGTAGGACTAGCGGGAGATCTTCAGTTCTTC
-	TRBV9	many	TRBJ2-1	CASSVAFPSNNEQFF	TGTGCCAGCAGCGTAGCTTTCCCATCAAACAATGAGCAGTTCTTC
TRBD2	TRBV9	few	TRBJ2-1	CASSVRMLLAGLDEQFF	TGTGCCAGCAGCGTACGAATGCTGCTAGCGGGATTGGATGAGCAGTTCTTC
TRBD2	TRBV9	many	TRBJ2-1	CASSSTSGGVEQFF	TGTGCCAGCAGTTCCACTAGCGGGGGGGTTGAGCAGTTCTTC
-	TRBV9	many	TRBJ2-1	CASSDRALSEGQFF	TGTGCCAGCAGCGACCGGGCTCTCTCTGAGGGGCAGTTCTTC
-	TRBV9	-	TRBJ2-1	CASSPRGASYNEQFF	TGTGCCAGCAGCCCGCGCGGAGCATCCTACAATGAGCAGTTCTTC
TRBD2	TRBV9	-	TRBJ2-5	CASSASGLARRETQYF	TGTGCCAGCAGCGCTAGCGGACTAGCGAGGAGAGAGACCCAGTACTTC
-	TRBV9	few	TRBJ2-6	CASSAPPGANVLTF	TGTGCCAGCAGCGCGCCCCCTGGGGCCAACGTCCTGACTTTC
TRBD1	TRBV9	many	TRBJ2-5	CASSFGTAQETQYF	TGTGCCAGCAGTTTCGGGACAGCACAAGAGACCCAGTACTTC
TRBD2	TRBV9	many	TRBJ2-2	CASSPRGREYTGELFF	TGTGCCAGCAGCCCCCGGGGGAGGGAGTACACCGGGGAGCTGTTTTTT
-	TRBV9	many	TRBJ1-1	CASSVEMNTEAFF	TGTGCCAGCAGCGTTGAAATGAACACTGAAGCTTTCTTT
-	TRBV9	-	TRBJ2-5	CASSASRVTQETQYF	TGTGCCAGCAGCGCCTCAAGGGTGACCCAAGAGACCCAGTACTTC